These T cell receptor beta chains were read from a single sample in a study of T cell clonotyping in hematopoietic cell transplantation. TCRdb keeps only in-frame clones here, not all; method: immunoSEQ multiplex PCR. The sample records tens of thousands of clones, approximately 95% being singletons. The sample in question was peripheral blood mononuclear cells, obtained before stem cell transplant. Receptors originate from a woman in her fifties or sixties with acute myeloid leukemia. Some clones in this sample may be carry-over from other donors' samples. Both conserved end residues are part of each CDR3. Fields, in order: V gene, clone size, J gene, D gene, CDR3 DNA, CDR3 protein. A D gene is named only where the DNA matches it firmly. Clone size is not always given. Where it is, it says once, few, many or a class for expanded clones.

>TRBV29-1|NA|TRBJ1-3|TRBD1
TGCAGCGCTGGACAGGGGGCGGCGGGAAACACCATATATTTT
CSAGQGAAGNTIYF
>TRBV6-5|NA|TRBJ1-2|NA
TGTGCCAGCAGTTACGATGGGCGGGTCCAGGGTGGCTACACCTTC
CASSYDGRVQGGYTF
>TRBV4-2|NA|TRBJ2-3|NA
TGTGCCAGCAGCCAAAAGGGAGCGGGCGGGGCTAGCACAGATACGCAGTATTTT
CASSQKGAGGASTDTQYF
>TRBV28|NA|TRBJ1-1|NA
TGTGCCAGCAGTTCGCCAGAAGCTTTCTTT
CASSSPEAFF
>TRBV11-3|once|TRBJ2-3|NA
TGTGCCAGCAGCTTAGAGGGCGGCGGTAGCACAGATACGCAGTATTTT
CASSLEGGGSTDTQYF
>TRBV6-6|once|TRBJ1-2|TRBD1
TGTGCCAGCGGGGACAGGGTAGACGGCTACACCTTC
CASGDRVDGYTF
>TRBV5-1|NA|TRBJ1-4|NA
TGCGCCAGCAGCTTGGCAGTAGGCGCTGTCTTTGAAAAACTGTTTTTT
CASSLAVGAVFEKLFF
>TRBV28|NA|TRBJ1-5|TRBD1
TGTGCCAGCAGTACGACAGGGGGAAATCAGCCCCAGCATTTT
CASSTTGGNQPQHF
>TRBV7-2|NA|TRBJ2-1|TRBD1
TGTGCCAGCAGCTTAGAACAGGGGGCTTACAATGAGCAGTTCTTC
CASSLEQGAYNEQFF
>TRBV30|NA|TRBJ1-5|NA
TGTGCCTGGAGTAAACGAAAAGGGGCCGGCCAGCCCCAGCATTTT
CAWSKRKGAGQPQHF
>TRBV29-1|NA|TRBJ2-2|NA
TGCAGCGTTAACAGGGGGGGGACCGGGGAGCTGTTTTTT
CSVNRGGTGELFF
>TRBV11-1|NA|TRBJ1-2|TRBD1
TGTGCCAGCAGCCCGAGGGGACAGAACTCTAACTATGGCTACACCTTC
CASSPRGQNSNYGYTF
>TRBV19|NA|TRBJ1-5|NA
TGTGCCAGTAGACCCCGGGGGGGCACCGGTCAGCCCCAGCATTTT
CASRPRGGTGQPQHF
>TRBV5-1|NA|TRBJ1-6|NA
TGCGCCAGCAGCCCTGAATCTCGGAGTTCACCCCTCCACTTT
CASSPESRSSPLHF
>TRBV7-2|NA|TRBJ2-7|NA
TGTGCCAGCAGCTTAGCTATACTATACGAGCAGTACTTC
CASSLAILYEQYF
>TRBV9|NA|TRBJ2-1|NA
TGTGCCAGCAGCTCCGACAGCAAACTCTACAATGAGCAGTTCTTC
CASSSDSKLYNEQFF
>TRBV7-2|NA|TRBJ1-2|NA
TGTGCCAGCAGCTACCCACGCGGGGAACAGGTTTTTGGCTACACCTTC
CASSYPRGEQVFGYTF
>TRBV9|NA|TRBJ1-6|NA
TGTGCCAGCAGCGAATTCAAACAGGGCCGAAATTCACCCCTCCACTTT
CASSEFKQGRNSPLHF
>TRBV11-2|NA|TRBJ2-7|NA
TGTGCCAGCAGCTTAGAAAGGTTGGGACACTACGAGCAGTACTTC
CASSLERLGHYEQYF
>TRBV7-2|NA|TRBJ2-1|NA
TGTGCCAGCAGCTTAGGTTTCGTCAGGGTTGGTCGGGAGCAGTTCTTC
CASSLGFVRVGREQFF
>TRBV5-1|NA|TRBJ2-3|TRBD2
TGCGCCAGCAGCCCCCAAAAACTAGCGGGAAGAGTGGATACGCAGTATTTT
CASSPQKLAGRVDTQYF
>TRBV29-1|NA|TRBJ2-7|TRBD1
TGCAGCGCCCGACAGGGGGAGACATACGAGCAGTACTTC
CSARQGETYEQYF
>TRBV6-5|NA|TRBJ1-2|NA
TGTGCCAGCAGTCCTCAGGGTGATGGCTACACCTTC
CASSPQGDGYTF
>TRBV5-1|NA|TRBJ2-3|TRBD1
TGCGCCAGCAGCTTGGAGGGGGCACGTAGCACAGATACGCAGTATTTT
CASSLEGARSTDTQYF
>TRBV19|NA|TRBJ1-1|NA
TGTGCCAGTAGTGCGGACATCGGGCGAACTGAAGCTTTCTTT
CASSADIGRTEAFF
>TRBV10-1|NA|TRBJ1-2|NA
TGCGCCAGCAGTAAAACAGCTAACTATGGCTACACCTTC
CASSKTANYGYTF
>TRBV6-5|NA|TRBJ1-2|NA
TGTGCCAGCAATATGGGTCCTAACTATGGCTACACCTTC
CASNMGPNYGYTF
>TRBV7-8|NA|TRBJ1-1|NA
TGTGCCAGCAGCTTAAGACGTCAGTTGAACACTGAAGCTTTCTTT
CASSLRRQLNTEAFF
>TRBV27|NA|TRBJ2-6|NA
TGTGCCAGCAGTTCTACTAGAGTCGCGGGACGCTCTGGGGCCAACGTCCTGACTTTC
CASSSTRVAGRSGANVLTF
>TRBV11-2|NA|TRBJ1-2|NA
TGTGCCAGCAGCCGGACAGTTCAGGGTGGCTACACCTTC
CASSRTVQGGYTF
>TRBV29-1|NA|TRBJ1-1|TRBD1
TGCAGCGTTTACCGGGACAGGGGGACTGAAGCTTTCTTT
CSVYRDRGTEAFF
>TRBV6-5|once|TRBJ2-7|NA
TGTGCCAGCAGTTACTACAGGGTACTCCTCTACGAGCAGTACTTC
CASSYYRVLLYEQYF
>TRBV11-3|NA|TRBJ2-2|NA
TGTGCCAGCAGCTTCCAAAAGATGGAGATGAACACCGGGGAGCTGTTTTTT
CASSFQKMEMNTGELFF
>TRBV30|NA|TRBJ1-4|NA
TGTGCCTGGAGTTCCTCAGGATATAATGAAAAACTGTTTTTT
CAWSSSGYNEKLFF
>TRBV19|NA|TRBJ2-1|TRBD2
TGTGCCAGTAGTATCCGGACTAGCGGGAGTGAGCAGTTCTTC
CASSIRTSGSEQFF
>TRBV5-6|NA|TRBJ2-3|NA
TGTGCCAGCATGCTTATAGGGACTAGCACAGATACGCAGTATTTT
CASMLIGTSTDTQYF
>TRBV5-1|NA|TRBJ2-2|NA
TGCGCCAGCAGCTTGGGTCAGGGGATGTCCGGGGAGCTGTTTTTT
CASSLGQGMSGELFF
>TRBV19|once|TRBJ1-5|TRBD1
TGTGCCAGTAGTACGACAGGGGGCCAACAGCCCCAGCATTTT
CASSTTGGQQPQHF
>TRBV6-6|NA|TRBJ2-5|TRBD1
TGTGCCAGCAGGATACAGGGGAGTAATGGCGAGACCCAGTACTTC
CASRIQGSNGETQYF
>TRBV30|NA|TRBJ1-2|NA
TGTGCCTGGGACAGTACAAACTATGGCTACACCTTC
CAWDSTNYGYTF
>TRBV11-1|NA|TRBJ2-3|TRBD2
TGTGCCAGCAGCTCCAGCGGGAGAAGAACAGATACGCAGTATTTT
CASSSSGRRTDTQYF
>TRBV6-6|NA|TRBJ1-1|TRBD1
TGTGCCAGCAGTTCCAGGGACAGATCCACTGAAGCTTTCTTT
CASSSRDRSTEAFF
>TRBV27|NA|TRBJ1-1|NA
TGTGCCAGCAGTACTAATAAGCCCACTGACACTGAAGCTTTCTTT
CASSTNKPTDTEAFF
>TRBV7-2|NA|TRBJ2-7|TRBD1
TGTGCCAGCAGCGTCATCGGGACAGGAGGCCGCTACGAGCAGTACTTC
CASSVIGTGGRYEQYF
>TRBV28|NA|TRBJ2-7|TRBD1
TGTGCCAGCAGTTGGGACAGGTCCTACGAGCAGTACTTC
CASSWDRSYEQYF
>TRBV28|NA|TRBJ1-5|TRBD1
TGTGCCAGCAGGCTTTATCCCGGGACAGGGTTTGGGAATCAGCCCCAGCATTTT
CASRLYPGTGFGNQPQHF
>TRBV28|once|TRBJ2-2|NA
TGTGCCAGCAGTACTCCGGGACGGAAGTCCGGGGAGCTGTTTTTT
CASSTPGRKSGELFF
>TRBV11-2|NA|TRBJ2-3|TRBD1
TGTGCCAGCCACTCTCATTCAGAGGGGGCTGGAGATACGCAGTATTTT
CASHSHSEGAGDTQYF
>TRBV11-2|NA|TRBJ2-1|TRBD2
TGTGCCAGCAGCTTTGCCCTAGCGGGCGCCTATGAGCAGTTCTTC
CASSFALAGAYEQFF
>TRBV20-1|NA|TRBJ2-7|NA
TGCAGTGCTAGAAGTGGGGTCGAGCAGTACTTC
CSARSGVEQYF
>TRBV9|once|TRBJ2-3|NA
TGTGCCAGCAGCGTAGGGGTGAGCGCGGATACGCAGTATTTT
CASSVGVSADTQYF
>TRBV4-2|NA|TRBJ2-7|NA
TGTGCCAGCAGCCAAGTGGAGGGCTCCTACGAGCAGTACTTC
CASSQVEGSYEQYF